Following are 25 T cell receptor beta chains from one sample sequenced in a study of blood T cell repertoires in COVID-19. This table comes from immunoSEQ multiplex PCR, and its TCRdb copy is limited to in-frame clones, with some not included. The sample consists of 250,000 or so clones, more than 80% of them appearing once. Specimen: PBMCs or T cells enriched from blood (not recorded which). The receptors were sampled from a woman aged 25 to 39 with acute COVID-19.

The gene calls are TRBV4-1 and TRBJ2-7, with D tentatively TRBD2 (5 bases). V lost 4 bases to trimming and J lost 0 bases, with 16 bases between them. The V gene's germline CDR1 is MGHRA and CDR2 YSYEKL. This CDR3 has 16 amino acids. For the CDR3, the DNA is TGCGCCAGCAGCCCCGAGGGCGGGTCGTTCTCCTACGAGCAGTACTTC. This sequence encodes CASSPEGGSFSYEQYF.

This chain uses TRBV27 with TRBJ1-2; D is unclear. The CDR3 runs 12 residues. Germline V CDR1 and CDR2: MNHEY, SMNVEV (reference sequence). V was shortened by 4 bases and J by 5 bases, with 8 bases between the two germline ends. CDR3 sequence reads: CASSSGSYGYTF. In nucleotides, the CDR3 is TGTGCCAGCAGTTCCGGTTCTTATGGCTACACCTTC.

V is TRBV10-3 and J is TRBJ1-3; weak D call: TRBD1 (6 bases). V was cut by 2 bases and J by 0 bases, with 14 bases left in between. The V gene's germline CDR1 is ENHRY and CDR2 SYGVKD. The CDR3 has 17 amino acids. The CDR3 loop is CAISERAGTSSGNTIYF. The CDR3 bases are TGTGCCATCAGTGAGAGGGCAGGGACATCCTCTGGAAACACCATATATTTT.

The CDR3 coding sequence is TGCGCCAGCAGCCCTCCGCCTTCGGGGTACAATGAGCAGTTCTTC. It encodes CASSPPPSGYNEQFF. The rearrangement joins TRBV4-1 to TRBJ2-1; D may be TRBD2 (5 bases). The CDR3 runs to 15 residues. The germline CDR1 and CDR2 sequences are MGHRA and YSYEKL. The V gene lost 4 bases and the J gene lost 4 bases, with 14 bases spanning the gap.

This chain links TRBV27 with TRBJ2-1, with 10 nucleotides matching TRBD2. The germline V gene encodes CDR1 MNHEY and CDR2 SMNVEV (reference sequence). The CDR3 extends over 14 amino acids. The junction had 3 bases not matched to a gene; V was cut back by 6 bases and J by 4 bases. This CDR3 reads CASRPSGRYNEQFF. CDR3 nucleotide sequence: TGTGCCAGCAGGCCTAGCGGGAGATACAATGAGCAGTTCTTC.

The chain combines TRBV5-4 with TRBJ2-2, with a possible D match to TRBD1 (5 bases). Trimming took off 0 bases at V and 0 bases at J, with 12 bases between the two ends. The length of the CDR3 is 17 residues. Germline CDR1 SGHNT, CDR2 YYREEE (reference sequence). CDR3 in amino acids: CASSLGSGRANTGELFF. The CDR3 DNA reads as TGTGCCAGCAGCTTGGGGTCGGGCAGGGCGAACACCGGGGAGCTGTTTTTT.

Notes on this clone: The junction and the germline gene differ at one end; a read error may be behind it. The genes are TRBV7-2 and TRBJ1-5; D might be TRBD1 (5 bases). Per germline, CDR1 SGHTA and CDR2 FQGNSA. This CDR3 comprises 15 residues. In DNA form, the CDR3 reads TGTGCCGGCAGCTTAGCGTTGGACAATCATCAGCCCCAGCATTTT. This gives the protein CAGSLALDNHQPQHF. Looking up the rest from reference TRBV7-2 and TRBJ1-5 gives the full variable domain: GAGVSQSPSNKVTEKGKDVELRCDPISGHTALYWYRQSLGQGLEFLIYFQGNSAPDKSGLPSDRFSAERTGGSVSTLTIQRTQQEDSAVYLCAGSLALDNHQPQHFGDGTRLSIL.

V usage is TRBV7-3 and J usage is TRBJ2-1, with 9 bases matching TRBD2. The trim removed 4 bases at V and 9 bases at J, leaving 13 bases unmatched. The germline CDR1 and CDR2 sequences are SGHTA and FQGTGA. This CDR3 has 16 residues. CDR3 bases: TGTGCCAGCAGCTCGGGGAGCGCGGGAGGGCGGGGTGAGCAGTTCTTC. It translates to CASSSGSAGGRGEQFF.

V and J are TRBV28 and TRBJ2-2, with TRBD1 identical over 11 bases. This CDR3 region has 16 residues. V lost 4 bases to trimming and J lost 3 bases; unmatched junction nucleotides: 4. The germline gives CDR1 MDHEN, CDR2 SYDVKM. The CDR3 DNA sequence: TGTGCCAGCAGTTCCTGGGGACAGGGGGACACCGGGGAGCTGTTTTTT. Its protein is CASSSWGQGDTGELFF.

CDR3 sequence reads: CASTGTGGLQPQHF. In DNA form, the CDR3 reads TGTGCCAGTACTGGGACAGGGGGTCTCCAGCCCCAGCATTTT. The gene calls are TRBV19 and TRBJ1-5; 11 bases are a match to TRBD1. The CDR3 extends over 14 amino acids. V trimming: 7 bases; J trimming: 7 bases; junction bases outside the gene matches: 6. Germline loops: CDR1 LNHDA, CDR2 SQIVND (reference sequence).

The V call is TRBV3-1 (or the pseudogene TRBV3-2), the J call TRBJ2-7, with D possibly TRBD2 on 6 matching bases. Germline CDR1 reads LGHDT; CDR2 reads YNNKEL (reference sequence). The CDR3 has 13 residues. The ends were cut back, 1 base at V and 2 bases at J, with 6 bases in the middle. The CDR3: CASSQGGAYEQYF. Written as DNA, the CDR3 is TGTGCCAGCAGCCAAGGGGGGGCCTACGAGCAGTACTTC.

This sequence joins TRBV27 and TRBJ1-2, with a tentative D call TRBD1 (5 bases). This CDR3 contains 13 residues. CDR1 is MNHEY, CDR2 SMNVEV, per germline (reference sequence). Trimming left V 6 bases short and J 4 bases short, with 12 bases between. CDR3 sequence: CASRRTSSYGYTF. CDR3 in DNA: TGTGCCAGCAGAAGGACATCCTCCTATGGCTACACCTTC.

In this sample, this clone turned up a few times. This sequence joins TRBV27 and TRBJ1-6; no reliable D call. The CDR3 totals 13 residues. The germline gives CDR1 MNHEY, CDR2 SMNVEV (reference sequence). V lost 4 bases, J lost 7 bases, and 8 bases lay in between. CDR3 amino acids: CASSYGGNSPLHF. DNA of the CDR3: TGTGCCAGCAGTTACGGCGGGAATTCACCCCTCCACTTT.

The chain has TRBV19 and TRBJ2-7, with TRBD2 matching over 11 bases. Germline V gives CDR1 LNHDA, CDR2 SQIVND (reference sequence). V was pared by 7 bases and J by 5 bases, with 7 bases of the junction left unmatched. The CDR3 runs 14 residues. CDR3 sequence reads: CASTVAGGFDEQYF. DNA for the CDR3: TGTGCCAGTACTGTAGCGGGGGGGTTTGACGAGCAGTACTTC.

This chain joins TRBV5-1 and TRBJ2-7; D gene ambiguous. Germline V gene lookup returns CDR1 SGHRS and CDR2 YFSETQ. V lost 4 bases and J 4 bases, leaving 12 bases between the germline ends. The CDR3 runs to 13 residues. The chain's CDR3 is CASSPYLRYEQYF. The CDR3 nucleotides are TGCGCCAGCAGCCCGTACTTACGTTACGAGCAGTACTTC. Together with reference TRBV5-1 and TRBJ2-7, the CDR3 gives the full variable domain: KAGVTQTPRYLIKTRGQQVTLSCSPISGHRSVSWYQQTPGQGLQFLFEYFSETQRNKGNFPGRFSGRQFSNSRSEMNVSTLELGDSALYLCASSPYLRYEQYFGPGTRLTVT.

The CDR3 here is CAWSADRDFLAFF. DNA of the CDR3: TGTGCCTGGAGTGCGGACAGGGATTTTTTAGCTTTCTTT. The rearrangement uses TRBV30 and TRBJ1-1; 8 positions agree with TRBD1. Germline loops: CDR1 GTSNPN, CDR2 SVGIG (reference sequence). This CDR3 is 13 amino acids long. Germline trimming cut 1 base from V and 10 bases from J; bases unmatched to any gene: 8.

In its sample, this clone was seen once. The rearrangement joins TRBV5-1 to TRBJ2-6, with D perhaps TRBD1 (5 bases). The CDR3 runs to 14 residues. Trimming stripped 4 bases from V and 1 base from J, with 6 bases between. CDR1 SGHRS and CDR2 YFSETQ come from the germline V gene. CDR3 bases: TGCGCCAGCAGCCCAGGGTCTGGGGCCAACGTCCTGACTTTC. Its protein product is CASSPGSGANVLTF.

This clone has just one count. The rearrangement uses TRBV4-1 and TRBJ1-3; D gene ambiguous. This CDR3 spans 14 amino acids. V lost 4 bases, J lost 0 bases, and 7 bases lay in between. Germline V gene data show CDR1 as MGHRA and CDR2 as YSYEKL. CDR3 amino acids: CASSPPGSGNTIYF. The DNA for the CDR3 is TGCGCCAGCAGCCCACCGGGCTCTGGAAACACCATATATTTT.

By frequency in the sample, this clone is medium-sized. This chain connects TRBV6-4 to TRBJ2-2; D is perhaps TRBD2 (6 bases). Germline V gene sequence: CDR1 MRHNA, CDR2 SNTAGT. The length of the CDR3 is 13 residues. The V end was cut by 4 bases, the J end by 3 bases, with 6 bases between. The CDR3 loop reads CASSAGDTGELFF. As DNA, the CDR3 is TGTGCCAGCAGTGCGGGGGACACCGGGGAGCTGTTTTTT.

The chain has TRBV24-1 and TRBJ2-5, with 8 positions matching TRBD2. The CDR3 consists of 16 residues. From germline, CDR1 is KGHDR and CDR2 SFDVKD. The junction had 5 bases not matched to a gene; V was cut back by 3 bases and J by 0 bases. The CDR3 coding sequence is TGTGCCACCAGTGATCCTGGGACTAGAGACCAAGAGACCCAGTACTTC. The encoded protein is CATSDPGTRDQETQYF.

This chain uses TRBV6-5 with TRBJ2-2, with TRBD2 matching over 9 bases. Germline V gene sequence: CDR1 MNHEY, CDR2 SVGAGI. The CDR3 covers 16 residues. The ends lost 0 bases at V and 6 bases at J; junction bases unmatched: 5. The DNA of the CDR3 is TGTGCCAGCAGTTACTCGATTAGCGGGAGCGCCGGGGAGCTGTTTTTT. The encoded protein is CASSYSISGSAGELFF.

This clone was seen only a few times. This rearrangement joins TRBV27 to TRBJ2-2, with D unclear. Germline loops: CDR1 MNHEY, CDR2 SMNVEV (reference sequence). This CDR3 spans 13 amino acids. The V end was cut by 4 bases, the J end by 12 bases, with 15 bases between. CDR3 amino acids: CASSSRPDWKLFF. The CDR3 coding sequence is TGTGCCAGCAGTTCCCGGCCAGACTGGAAGCTGTTTTTT.

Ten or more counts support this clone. CDR3 sequence reads: CASSIGLVAEQFF. The CDR3 DNA follows: TGTGCCAGTAGTATAGGACTAGTGGCTGAGCAGTTCTTC. The V call is TRBV19, the J call TRBJ2-1, with D possibly being TRBD2 (6 bases). Trimming removed 1 base from V and 9 bases from J, with 10 bases in between. The CDR3 is 13 amino acids. Germline-derived CDR1 and CDR2 are LNHDA and SQIVND (reference sequence).

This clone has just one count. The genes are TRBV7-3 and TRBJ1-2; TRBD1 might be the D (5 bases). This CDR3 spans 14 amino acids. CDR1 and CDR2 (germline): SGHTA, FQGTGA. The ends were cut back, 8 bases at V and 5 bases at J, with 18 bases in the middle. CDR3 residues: CASSKEAGDYGYTF. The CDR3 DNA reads TGTGCCAGCTCTAAGGAGGCGGGGGATTATGGCTACACCTTC.

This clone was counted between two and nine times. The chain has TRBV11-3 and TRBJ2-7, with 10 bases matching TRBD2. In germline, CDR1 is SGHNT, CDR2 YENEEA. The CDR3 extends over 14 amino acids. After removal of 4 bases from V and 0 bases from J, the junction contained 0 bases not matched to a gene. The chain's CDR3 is CASSSSGSSYEQYF. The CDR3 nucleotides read TGTGCCAGCAGCTCTAGCGGGAGCTCCTACGAGCAGTACTTC.